These 30 T cell receptor beta chains share one sample of origin, sequenced in a study of T cells in Graves' hyperthyroidism and ophthalmopathy. TCR beta CDR3 regions were amplified from RNA transcripts. HTBI primers were the set used in a first-round RT-PCR of the TCR CDR3. TCRdb analysed the multiplex PCR reads with MiXCR anew, one entry per CDR3 protein. This sample has hundreds of thousands of distinct CDR3 sequences, with approximately 17% found just once. The sequenced sample consisted of blood. The source of these receptors is a woman aged 18-35 years with Graves' ophthalmopathy.

This clonotype was observed many times. J is TRBJ2-6 and V is TRBV27; no firm D call. V shed 2 bases and J shed 0 bases, with 5 bases lying between them. The V gene's germline CDR1 is MNHEY and CDR2 SMNVEV (reference sequence). The length of the CDR3 is 15 residues. The CDR3 loop is CASSLGYSGANVLTF. CDR3 bases: TGTGCCAGCAGTTTAGGTTACTCTGGGGCCAACGTCCTGACTTTC.

V usage is TRBV20-1 and J usage is TRBJ2-3, with TRBD2 matching over 12 bases. This CDR3 is built from 15 residues. Trimming cost V 4 bases and J 6 bases; bases outside gene matches: 8. Germline loops: CDR1 DFQATT, CDR2 SNEGSKA (reference sequence). CDR3 bases: TGCAGTGCTACAAAAACTAGCGGGGGGCCGGATACGCAGTATTTT. It translates to CSATKTSGGPDTQYF.

The chain uses TRBV27 and TRBJ2-2; 7 nucleotides agree with TRBD2. The ends lost 7 bases at V and 1 base at J; junction bases unmatched: 15. Germline CDR1 MNHEY, CDR2 SMNVEV (reference sequence). This CDR3 is built from 18 residues. The CDR3 DNA follows: TGTGCCAGCATCTACTCCGGACTGGCGGGAGAGAACACCGGGGAGCTGTTTTTT. Encoded protein: CASIYSGLAGENTGELFF.

This clonotype was found many times. The CDR3 DNA reads as TGCAGTGCTACAGGACGGCTCGGAAGCTCCTACGAGCAGTACTTC. Its protein product is CSATGRLGSSYEQYF. The chain is built from TRBV20-1 and TRBJ2-7; no definite D call. V lost 4 bases to trimming and J lost 0 bases, with 16 bases between them. Looked up from germline, CDR1 is DFQATT and CDR2 is SNEGSKA (reference sequence). The CDR3 runs 15 residues.

The sample holds many counts of this clonotype. The CDR3 region has the DNA TGTGCCAGCAGCCACACAGGGGGCCGTACCGGGGAGCTGTTTTTT. It codes for CASSHTGGRTGELFF. V and J are TRBV14 and TRBJ2-2, with TRBD1 matching over 9 bases. Germline V lookup: CDR1 SGHDN, CDR2 FVKESK. V was pared by 3 bases and J by 5 bases, with 4 bases of the junction left unmatched. This CDR3 has 15 amino acids.

This clonotype came up many times. This sequence joins TRBV28 and TRBJ2-3; the D gene is possibly TRBD2 (6 bases). Germline V gene data show CDR1 as MDHEN and CDR2 as SYDVKM. The V end was cut by 7 bases, the J end by 2 bases, with 13 bases between. This CDR3 has 14 residues. The CDR3 reads CASKGGIHTDTQYF. CDR3 in DNA: TGTGCCAGCAAAGGCGGGATCCACACAGATACGCAGTATTTT. The entire variable domain, with the rest obtained from reference TRBV28 and TRBJ2-3, is as follows: DVKVTQSSRYLVKRTGEKVFLECVQDMDHENMFWYRQDPGLGLRLIYFSYDVKMKEKGDIPEGYSVSREKKERFSLILESASTNQTSMYLCASKGGIHTDTQYFGPGTRLTVL.

The chain uses TRBV5-1 and TRBJ2-7; unclear D gene. V lost 3 bases to trimming and J lost 2 bases, with 12 bases between them. Germline lookup yields CDR1 SGHRS and CDR2 YFSETQ. The CDR3 has 14 residues. This chain's CDR3 is CASSSSTQPYEQYF. In DNA, the CDR3 is TGCGCCAGCAGCTCGTCGACCCAACCCTACGAGCAGTACTTC. The whole variable domain, remainder taken from reference TRBV5-1 and TRBJ2-7, is KAGVTQTPRYLIKTRGQQVTLSCSPISGHRSVSWYQQTPGQGLQFLFEYFSETQRNKGNFPGRFSGRQFSNSRSEMNVSTLELGDSALYLCASSSSTQPYEQYFGPGTRLTVT.

About this clonotype: Possible read error: a much larger clone is one base away. The genes are TRBV10-3 and TRBJ2-7; 11 nucleotides align to TRBD2. V shed 4 bases and J 8 bases; nucleotides not matched to a gene: 10. CDR3 length: 15 residues. CDR1 and CDR2 from the germline V gene are ENHRY and SYGVKD. The CDR3 DNA is TGTGCCATCAGTGTTGACACTAGCGGGAGTGGCAAGCAGTACTTC. This translates into CAISVDTSGSGKQYF.

The chain couples TRBV7-2 to TRBJ1-1; TRBD1 aligns across 7 bases. After removal of 2 bases from V and 5 bases from J, the junction contained 11 bases not matched to a gene. CDR1 and CDR2 from the germline V gene are SGHTA and FQGNSA. The CDR3 consists of 16 residues. As DNA, the CDR3 is TGTGCCAGCAGCTTAATGTCTCCGACAGGGCGGACTGAAGCTTTCTTT. This encodes CASSLMSPTGRTEAFF.

This clonotype occurred many times. The rearrangement joins TRBV28 to TRBJ1-5; 8 bases agree with TRBD1. Trimming cost V 6 bases and J 4 bases; bases outside gene matches: 17. This CDR3 contains 18 residues. Germline V lookup: CDR1 MDHEN, CDR2 SYDVKM. CDR3 in amino acids: CASRFTSGTGLSNQPQHF. The CDR3 coding sequence is TGTGCCAGCAGATTCACCTCCGGGACAGGACTATCTAATCAGCCCCAGCATTTT.

The chain carries TRBV4-1 and TRBJ2-1, with D maybe TRBD2 (5 bases). The germline V and J ends were trimmed by 3 bases and 7 bases, with 10 bases remaining between them. In germline, CDR1 is MGHRA, CDR2 YSYEKL. The CDR3 is made up of 13 amino acids. The CDR3 bases are TGCGCCAGCAGCCACCGCCCGGGGAATGAGCAGTTCTTC. It encodes CASSHRPGNEQFF.

This clonotype was seen many times. The rearrangement joins TRBV6-2 or TRBV6-3 to TRBJ1-2, with a possible D match to TRBD1 (5 bases). Germline V gene sequence: CDR1 MNHEY, CDR2 SVGEGT. The CDR3 is made up of 17 amino acids. V was shortened by 4 bases and J by 2 bases, with 20 bases between the two germline ends. The CDR3 loop is CASSFAARGTENYGYTF. The CDR3 nucleotides read TGTGCCAGCAGTTTCGCTGCCCGAGGGACCGAAAACTATGGCTACACCTTC.

This clonotype was found many times. The chain couples TRBV28 to TRBJ2-7; 8 nucleotides line up with TRBD1. The germline gives CDR1 MDHEN, CDR2 SYDVKM. The CDR3 is 14 residues long. Losses at the gene ends were 6 bases for V and 6 bases for J; bases not matched to a gene: 10. This CDR3 is CASSPRTGNGEQYF. DNA for the CDR3: TGTGCCAGCAGCCCACGGACAGGGAATGGCGAGCAGTACTTC.

The DNA for the CDR3 is TGCAGTGCTGAGCGGGCCCAGAGCTTCTCCTACGAGCAGTACTTC. Its translation: CSAERAQSFSYEQYF. The rearrangement links TRBV20-1 to TRBJ2-7; D is perhaps TRBD2 (6 bases). This CDR3 has 15 amino acids. Germline CDR1 DFQATT, CDR2 SNEGSKA (reference sequence). The V end lost 5 bases, the J end lost 0 bases, and 17 bases lay between the germline ends.

This clonotype was detected ten times or more. J is TRBJ1-2 and V is TRBV5-1; 9 bases are shared with TRBD1. V trimming: 2 bases; J trimming: 4 bases; junction bases outside the gene matches: 6. In germline, CDR1 is SGHRS, CDR2 YFSETQ. This CDR3 spans 15 amino acids. The CDR3 is CASSLPGTGSYGYTF. The CDR3 nucleotides read TGCGCCAGCAGCTTACCCGGGACAGGGAGCTATGGCTACACCTTC.

This clonotype was seen ten or more times. CDR3: CASSFQGRSSYEQYF. CDR3 DNA: TGCGCCAGCAGCTTTCAGGGGCGAAGCTCCTACGAGCAGTACTTC. This rearrangement joins TRBV5-1 to TRBJ2-7, with D tentatively TRBD1 (6 bases). CDR3 size: 15 residues. Germline CDR1 and CDR2: SGHRS and YFSETQ. V was pared by 2 bases and J by 0 bases, with 12 bases between.

This clonotype came up many times. The chain couples TRBV2 to TRBJ1-1; maybe TRBD1 (5 bases). Trimming removed 2 bases at V and 2 bases at J, with 21 bases between. CDR3 length: 18 amino acids. Germline CDR1 is SNHLY and CDR2 is FYNNEI. CDR3: CASSELLGPTIPNTEAFF. The CDR3 DNA reads TGTGCCAGCAGTGAATTGTTGGGACCTACAATCCCAAACACTGAAGCTTTCTTT.

The chain joins TRBV30 to TRBJ2-2; 14 nucleotides line up with TRBD2. CDR1 and CDR2 (germline): GTSNPN, SVGIG (reference sequence). The junction had 13 bases not matched to a gene; V was cut back by 3 bases and J by 7 bases. This CDR3 comprises 18 residues. CDR3 sequence reads: CAWSEPGTSGSNIGELFF. CDR3 coding DNA: TGTGCCTGGAGCGAGCCCGGGACTAGCGGGAGTAATATCGGGGAGCTGTTTTTT.

This clonotype came up a few times. The rearrangement uses TRBV19 and TRBJ1-1; possible D gene TRBD1, 6 bases. This CDR3 is 16 amino acids long. V lost 0 bases and J 5 bases, leaving 16 bases between the germline ends. Germline V gene data show CDR1 as LNHDA and CDR2 as SQIVND (reference sequence). The CDR3 nucleotides are TGTGCCAGTAGTATAGATCGCCCCAGGGGATTTACTGAAGCTTTCTTT. Its protein product is CASSIDRPRGFTEAFF.

This clonotype has at least ten counts. The rearrangement uses TRBV7-8 and TRBJ2-1, with D possibly matching TRBD1 (5 bases). Germline assignment: CDR1 SGHVS and CDR2 FQNEAQ. This CDR3 is 16 amino acids long. The ends were cut back, 2 bases at V and 6 bases at J, with 17 bases in the middle. CDR3 coding DNA: TGTGCCAGCAGCTTAACTAACAGGATTCCTACCAATGAGCAGTTCTTC. It encodes CASSLTNRIPTNEQFF.

This clonotype was seen a few times. This chain uses TRBV5-1 with TRBJ2-1, with 12 bases matching TRBD1. The CDR3 runs 18 residues. With 4 bases clipped from V and 7 bases from J, the junction kept 15 bases outside the gene matches. Germline assignment: CDR1 SGHRS and CDR2 YFSETQ. The CDR3 region is CASSPRGQGASFGNEQFF. CDR3 sequence (DNA): TGCGCCAGCAGCCCCAGGGGACAGGGGGCTAGTTTTGGGAATGAGCAGTTCTTC.

The chain carries TRBV4-2 and TRBJ2-7; D may be TRBD1 (6 bases). CDR3 length equals 14 residues. Germline-derived CDR1 and CDR2 are LGHNA and YNFKEQ. V lost 4 bases and J lost 5, with 15 bases in between. The CDR3 DNA reads TGTGCCAGCAGCCCTATCAGGGGCCGGGACGAGCAGTACTTC. Protein sequence: CASSPIRGRDEQYF.

The table lists this clonotype with many counts. The V gene is TRBV11-2, the J gene TRBJ2-5; TRBD1 or TRBD2 may be the D gene (6 bases each). The CDR3 contains 17 residues. The ends were cut back, 0 bases at V and 4 bases at J, with 18 bases in the middle. Germline CDR1 reads SGHAT; CDR2 reads FQNNGV. The CDR3 region has the DNA TGTGCCAGCAGCTTAGATCGGCGGGTAGAGGGGGGAGAGACCCAGTACTTC. Encoded protein: CASSLDRRVEGGETQYF. Based on the CDR3 plus reference TRBV11-2 and TRBJ2-5, the full variable domain is EAGVAQSPRYKIIEKRQSVAFWCNPISGHATLYWYQQILGQGPKLLIQFQNNGVVDDSQLPKDRFSAERLKGVDSTLKIQPAKLEDSAVYLCASSLDRRVEGGETQYFGPGTRLLVL.

The chain recombines TRBV6-1 with TRBJ2-3, with TRBD2 identical over 7 bases. Unmatched junction bases numbered 8, after V lost 6 bases and J lost 2 bases. The CDR3 has 15 amino acids. Germline CDR1 reads MNHNS; CDR2 reads SASEGT. CDR3 sequence reads: CASSLTSALTDTQYF. As DNA, the CDR3 is TGTGCCAGCAGCCTAACTAGCGCACTCACAGATACGCAGTATTTT.

This clonotype has more than one count but fewer than ten. The V and J genes are TRBV5-8 and TRBJ1-2; maybe TRBD1 (6 bases). From germline, CDR1 is SGHTS and CDR2 YDEGEE. Trimming took off 4 bases at V and 0 bases at J, with 13 bases between the two ends. CDR3 size: 15 residues. This CDR3 reads CASSPDSWANYGYTF. The CDR3 DNA is TGTGCCAGCAGCCCGGACAGTTGGGCTAACTATGGCTACACCTTC.

A few counts support this clonotype. This chain uses TRBV4-2 with TRBJ2-3, with TRBD1 matching over 9 bases. From germline, CDR1 is LGHNA and CDR2 YNFKEQ. The length of the CDR3 is 16 residues. J was trimmed by 2 bases and V by 1 base; bases with no gene match: 4. The CDR3, as DNA: TGTGCCAGCAGCCAAGCCTGGACAGGGGACACAGATACGCAGTATTTT. It yields the protein CASSQAWTGDTDTQYF.

This clonotype was seen many times. V is TRBV18 and J is TRBJ1-3; a possible D gene is TRBD1 (5 bases). The CDR3 runs 15 residues. V lost 3 bases and J 0 bases, leaving 9 bases between the germline ends. The germline V gene encodes CDR1 KGHSH and CDR2 LQKENI. In nucleotides, the CDR3 is TGTGCCAGCTCACCTCGACAGAGCTCTGGAAACACCATATATTTT. It specifies CASSPRQSSGNTIYF.

V gene TRBV19 combines with J gene TRBJ2-2; D call uncertain. This CDR3 spans 10 amino acids. The V gene lost 7 bases and the J gene lost 7 bases, with 4 bases spanning the gap. Per germline, CDR1 LNHDA and CDR2 SQIVND (reference sequence). In DNA, the CDR3 is TGTGCCAGTAATGACGGGGAGCTGTTTTTT. It codes for CASNDGELFF.

This clonotype was picked up many times. The V call is TRBV30, the J call TRBJ2-3, with 10 bases that match TRBD1. V lost 0 bases and J lost 2; bases outside the gene matches: 8. CDR3 size: 17 residues. Per the germline V gene, CDR1 is GTSNPN and CDR2 is SVGIG (reference sequence). CDR3 region: CAWSVVGQGSFTDTQYF. The CDR3 DNA sequence: TGTGCCTGGAGTGTGGTGGGACAGGGGTCCTTCACAGATACGCAGTATTTT.

The table lists this clonotype with a few counts. The chain couples TRBV6-4 to TRBJ2-3; TRBD2 is a possible D gene (6 bases). The CDR3 consists of 16 residues. Germline assignment: CDR1 MRHNA and CDR2 SNTAGT. The V gene lost 3 bases and the J gene lost 1 base, with 14 bases spanning the gap. The CDR3 reads CASSDRAGSGTDTQYF. The CDR3 region has the DNA TGTGCCAGCAGTGATCGGGCGGGAAGTGGCACAGATACGCAGTATTTT.